These 2 T cell receptor beta chains were sequenced from one sample in a study of cytomegalovirus exposure and HLA in healthy donors. In the PCR, 60 Vbeta and 13 Jbeta primers were used. Clones were sequenced by immunoSEQ multiplex PCR, and TCRdb holds only the in-frame ones, with some missing. The data hold 65,000 to 85,000 clones, with 86% observed a single time. Material for sequencing was PBMCs. The receptors were sampled from a woman in her 30s in good health and CMV-seronegative.

This clone was detected only once. The chain joins TRBV29-1 to TRBJ2-3; D is perhaps TRBD2 (6 bases). Trimming took off 6 bases at V and 2 bases at J, with 15 bases between the two ends. The CDR3 covers 14 residues. In germline, CDR1 is SQVTM, CDR2 ANQGSEA. The CDR3, as DNA: TGCAGCGTCCCCTGGGACTTGGACACAGATACGCAGTATTTT. Translated: CSVPWDLDTDTQYF.

The chain joins TRBV15 to TRBJ2-7; unclear D gene. Trimming stripped 0 bases from V and 0 bases from J, with 6 bases between. Germline V lookup: CDR1 LNHNV, CDR2 YYDKDF (reference sequence). The length of the CDR3 is 14 residues. The CDR3 DNA is TGTGCCACCAGCAGAGATCAGGTCTCCTACGAGCAGTACTTC. It encodes CATSRDQVSYEQYF.